The 11 T cell receptor beta chains given below trace back to one sample, sequenced in a study of shared clonotypes between healthy human individuals. The repertoire was sequenced with immunoSEQ multiplex PCR; TCRdb's copy has only in-frame clones and lacks some. The data show 450,000 to 500,000 clones, approximately 82% seen once. Sample: PBMCs. These receptor sequences come from a middle-aged woman in good health. Some clones in this sample may be carry-over from other donors' samples.

The chain joins TRBV9 to TRBJ1-5; D is unresolved. CDR3 length: 14 residues. The V and J ends lost 0 bases and 6 bases respectively, with 10 bases between them. CDR1 and CDR2 (germline): SGDLS, YYNGEE. CDR3 sequence reads: CASSVGDLGQPQHF. As DNA, the CDR3 is TGTGCCAGCAGCGTAGGGGATTTGGGTCAGCCCCAGCATTTT. The full variable domain, in which reference TRBV9 and TRBJ1-5 provide the parts outside the CDR3, is DSGVTQTPKHLITATGQRVTLRCSPRSGDLSVYWYQQSLDQGLQFLIQYYNGEERAKGNILERFSAQQFPDLHSELNLSSLELGDSALYFCASSVGDLGQPQHFGDGTRLSIL.

This clone was picked up one time. The V and J genes are TRBV28 and TRBJ2-1; no reliable D call. V was cut by 3 bases and J by 7 bases, with 19 bases left in between. CDR1 and CDR2 (germline): MDHEN, SYDVKM. The length of the CDR3 is 16 residues. The CDR3 region has the DNA TGTGCCAGCAGTTTTCAACCATTGAGCGTCGGGAATGAGCAGTTCTTC. Translation gives CASSFQPLSVGNEQFF.

Here the CDR3 reads CASSLAGVGFAEQFF. CDR3 coding DNA: TGCGCCAGCAGCTTGGCAGGGGTGGGATTCGCTGAGCAGTTCTTC. The chain is built from TRBV5-1 and TRBJ2-1, with a possible D match to TRBD1 (6 bases). The CDR3 is 15 residues long. Trimming removed 0 bases from V and 9 bases from J, with 16 bases in between. The germline CDR1 and CDR2 sequences are SGHRS and YFSETQ.

The rearrangement joins TRBV30 to TRBJ1-1, with no clear D. V lost 2 bases, J lost 4 bases, and 11 bases lay in between. The germline V gene encodes CDR1 GTSNPN and CDR2 SVGIG (reference sequence). The CDR3 spans 13 residues. In DNA, the CDR3 is TGTGCCTGGAGTCGGCAGGAGGGCACTGAAGCTTTCTTT. Amino acids: CAWSRQEGTEAFF.

The chain joins TRBV7-9 to TRBJ2-2; no clear D gene. Trimming shortened V by 0 bases and J by 7 bases, and 9 bases separated the two germline ends. CDR3 length equals 14 residues. From germline, CDR1 is SEHNR and CDR2 FQNEAQ (reference sequence). The CDR3 protein is CASSLAHGYGELFF. In DNA, the CDR3 is TGTGCCAGCAGCTTAGCGCACGGGTACGGGGAGCTGTTTTTT.

The chain employs TRBV13 and TRBJ2-7; a possible D gene is TRBD2 (5 bases). The CDR3 sequence is 15 residues long. From germline, CDR1 is PRHDT and CDR2 FYEKMQ (reference sequence). Trimming shortened V by 5 bases and J by 0 bases, and 14 bases separated the two germline ends. As DNA, the CDR3 is TGTGCCAGCAGCCCAAAAGGAGCGGCCTCCTACGAGCAGTACTTC. It specifies CASSPKGAASYEQYF.

This sequence joins TRBV5-6 and TRBJ2-5, with 8 bases identical to TRBD1. The V gene end was trimmed by 4 bases and the J gene end by 1 base; junction bases not matched to a gene: 9. This CDR3 comprises 16 residues. The germline V gene has CDR1 SGHDT and CDR2 YYEEEE. The chain's CDR3 is CASSHRDRHFQETQYF. The CDR3 DNA reads as TGTGCCAGCAGCCACCGGGACAGGCATTTCCAAGAGACCCAGTACTTC.

The V gene is TRBV19, the J gene TRBJ2-6; 7 bases line up with TRBD2. The germline V gene has CDR1 LNHDA and CDR2 SQIVND (reference sequence). The CDR3 runs to 18 residues. V gave up 2 bases and J gave up 4 bases; unmatched junction bases: 11. This chain's CDR3 is CASSIYTPGGYGANVLTF. The CDR3 DNA reads TGTGCCAGTAGTATATACACCCCCGGGGGGTACGGGGCCAACGTCCTGACTTTC.

CDR3 DNA sequence: TGTGCCAGTAGTATAATGGTCGGGACAGGGAAGAACACTGAAGCTTTCTTT. This encodes CASSIMVGTGKNTEAFF. The chain links TRBV19 to TRBJ1-1, with 9 bases aligning to TRBD1. The CDR3 is 17 amino acids. Germline-derived CDR1 and CDR2 are LNHDA and SQIVND (reference sequence). Trimming took 2 bases from V and 1 from J; bases not matched to a gene: 8.

Of note for this clone: This sample includes further DNA sequences coding for the same CDR3. J is TRBJ2-3 and V is TRBV30; D is possibly TRBD2 (5 bases). The ends were cut back, 3 bases at V and 3 bases at J, with 7 bases in the middle. The germline gives CDR1 GTSNPN, CDR2 SVGIG (reference sequence). The length of the CDR3 is 12 residues. The CDR3 loop reads CAWRDYTDTQYF. CDR3 DNA sequence: TGTGCCTGGAGAGACTATACAGATACGCAGTATTTT. The entire variable domain, with the rest obtained from reference TRBV30 and TRBJ2-3, is as follows: SQTIHQWPATLVQPVGSPLSLECTVEGTSNPNLYWYRQAAGRGLQLLFYSVGIGQISSEVPQNLSASRPQDRQFILSSKKLLLSDSGFYLCAWRDYTDTQYFGPGTRLTVL.

The J gene is TRBJ2-5, the V gene TRBV5-1; D ambiguous. Germline V gene sequence: CDR1 SGHRS, CDR2 YFSETQ. The germline V and J ends were trimmed by 0 bases and 4 bases, with 10 bases remaining between them. This CDR3 is built from 14 residues. CDR3 region: CASSLGVSLETQYF. The CDR3 DNA reads as TGCGCCAGCAGCTTGGGAGTTAGTCTAGAGACCCAGTACTTC. The complete variable domain, with remaining parts taken from reference TRBV5-1 and TRBJ2-5, reads KAGVTQTPRYLIKTRGQQVTLSCSPISGHRSVSWYQQTPGQGLQFLFEYFSETQRNKGNFPGRFSGRQFSNSRSEMNVSTLELGDSALYLCASSLGVSLETQYFGPGTRLLVL.